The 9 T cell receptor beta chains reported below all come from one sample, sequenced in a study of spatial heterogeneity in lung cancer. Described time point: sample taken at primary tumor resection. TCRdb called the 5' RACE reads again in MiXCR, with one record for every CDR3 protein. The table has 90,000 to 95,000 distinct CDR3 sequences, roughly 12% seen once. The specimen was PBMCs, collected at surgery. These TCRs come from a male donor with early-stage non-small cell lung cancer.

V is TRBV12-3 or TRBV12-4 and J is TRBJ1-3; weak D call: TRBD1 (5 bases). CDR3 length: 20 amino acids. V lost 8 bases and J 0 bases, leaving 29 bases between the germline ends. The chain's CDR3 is CASLRVVGQGAFGSGNTIYF. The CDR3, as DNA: TGTGCCAGCTTGAGGGTCGTTGGACAAGGGGCCTTTGGCTCTGGAAACACCATATATTTT.

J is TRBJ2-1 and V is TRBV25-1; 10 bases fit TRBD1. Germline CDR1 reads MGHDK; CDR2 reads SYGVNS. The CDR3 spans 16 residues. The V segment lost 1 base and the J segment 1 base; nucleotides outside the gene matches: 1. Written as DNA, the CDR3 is TGTGCCAGCAGTGAATGGGGACAGGGGTCCTACAATGAGCAGTTCTTC. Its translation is CASSEWGQGSYNEQFF.

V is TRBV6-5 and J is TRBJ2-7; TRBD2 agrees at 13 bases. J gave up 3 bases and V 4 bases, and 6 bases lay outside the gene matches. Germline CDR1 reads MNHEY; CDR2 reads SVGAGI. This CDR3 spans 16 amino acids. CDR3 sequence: CASSSPRTSGGYEQYF. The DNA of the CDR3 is TGTGCCAGCAGTTCCCCCCGGACTAGCGGGGGCTACGAGCAGTACTTC.

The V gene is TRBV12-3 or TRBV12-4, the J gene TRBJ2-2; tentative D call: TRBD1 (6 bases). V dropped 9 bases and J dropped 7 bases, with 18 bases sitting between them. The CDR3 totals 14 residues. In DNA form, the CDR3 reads TGTGCCAGTGCGCGTACAGGGATTTTCGGGGAGCTGTTTTTT. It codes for CASARTGIFGELFF.

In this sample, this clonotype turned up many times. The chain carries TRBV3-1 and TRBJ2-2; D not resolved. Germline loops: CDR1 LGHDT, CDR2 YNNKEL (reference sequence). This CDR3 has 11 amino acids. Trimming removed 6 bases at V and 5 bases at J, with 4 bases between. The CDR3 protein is CASSQTGELFF. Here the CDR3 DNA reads TGTGCCAGCAGTCAAACCGGGGAGCTGTTTTTT. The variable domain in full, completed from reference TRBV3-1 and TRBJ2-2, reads DTAVSQTPKYLVTQMGNDKSIKCEQNLGHDTMYWYKQDSKKFLKIMFSYNNKELIINETVPNRFSPKSPDKAHLNLHINSLELGDSAVYFCASSQTGELFFGEGSRLTVL.

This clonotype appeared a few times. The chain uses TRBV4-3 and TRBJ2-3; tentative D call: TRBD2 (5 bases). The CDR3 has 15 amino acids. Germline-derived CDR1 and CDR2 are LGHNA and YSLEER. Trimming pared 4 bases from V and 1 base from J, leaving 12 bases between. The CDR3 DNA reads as TGCGCCAGCAGCCGGGAGATCGGCCGCACAGATACGCAGTATTTT. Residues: CASSREIGRTDTQYF.

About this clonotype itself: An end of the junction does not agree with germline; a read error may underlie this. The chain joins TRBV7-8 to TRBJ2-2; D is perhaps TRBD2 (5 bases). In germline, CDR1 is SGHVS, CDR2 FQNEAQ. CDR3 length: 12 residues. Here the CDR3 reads CASSLGAGELLF. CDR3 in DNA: TGTGCCAGCAGCTTAGGGGCCGGGGAGCTGCTTTTT.

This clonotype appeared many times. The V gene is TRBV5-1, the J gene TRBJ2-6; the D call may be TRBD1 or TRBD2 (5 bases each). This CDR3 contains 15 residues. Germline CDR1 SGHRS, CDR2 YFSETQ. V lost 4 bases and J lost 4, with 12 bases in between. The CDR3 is CASSPQGAGANVLTF. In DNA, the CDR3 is TGCGCCAGCAGCCCCCAGGGAGCCGGGGCCAACGTCCTGACTTTC. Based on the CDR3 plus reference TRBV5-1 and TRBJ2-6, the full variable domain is KAGVTQTPRYLIKTRGQQVTLSCSPISGHRSVSWYQQTPGQGLQFLFEYFSETQRNKGNFPGRFSGRQFSNSRSEMNVSTLELGDSALYLCASSPQGAGANVLTFGAGSRLTVL.

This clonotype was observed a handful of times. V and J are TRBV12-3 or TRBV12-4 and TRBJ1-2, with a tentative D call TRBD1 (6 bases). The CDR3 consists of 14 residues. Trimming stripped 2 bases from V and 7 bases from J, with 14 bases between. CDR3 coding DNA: TGTGCCAGCAGTTTAATGCGCCAGGGGAGTGGCTACACCTTC. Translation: CASSLMRQGSGYTF.